The clone carrying this T cell receptor (beta chain) came up a few times. Its target is unknown. The CDR3 is 15 amino acids. Germline V gene sequence: CDR1 SEHNR, CDR2 FQNEAQ (reference sequence). V gave up 4 bases and J gave up 3 bases, with 13 bases separating them. This specimen belongs to a study of vaccination and CD4 T cells after COVID-19. Looking at the study overall: Some control cultures received a CEFX pool, which served as the positive control. Others received an HIV-1 Nef pool or no peptide.

Treatment meaning: roughly 10-day PBMC culture with coronavirus spike peptide pools or control peptides (ViraFEST assay). Sequencing of the DNA from cultured CD4+ T cells was carried out with the Oncomine TCR Beta short-read assay. TCRdb ran MiXCR on the PCR reads and lists one entry per CDR3 protein. The top ten clones hold more than 6% of a sample with around 25,000 distinct CDR3 sequences, 43% of them seen once. The sample was CD4+ T cells from blood, cultured in vitro. The chain uses TRBV7-9 and TRBJ1-5; weak D call: TRBD1 (5 bases). The sequence came from a human donor who had recovered from COVID-19. CDR3 bases: TGTGCCAGCAGCTCACGTGGGGCTTTCAATCAGCCCCAGCATTTT. As protein: CASSSRGAFNQPQHF.